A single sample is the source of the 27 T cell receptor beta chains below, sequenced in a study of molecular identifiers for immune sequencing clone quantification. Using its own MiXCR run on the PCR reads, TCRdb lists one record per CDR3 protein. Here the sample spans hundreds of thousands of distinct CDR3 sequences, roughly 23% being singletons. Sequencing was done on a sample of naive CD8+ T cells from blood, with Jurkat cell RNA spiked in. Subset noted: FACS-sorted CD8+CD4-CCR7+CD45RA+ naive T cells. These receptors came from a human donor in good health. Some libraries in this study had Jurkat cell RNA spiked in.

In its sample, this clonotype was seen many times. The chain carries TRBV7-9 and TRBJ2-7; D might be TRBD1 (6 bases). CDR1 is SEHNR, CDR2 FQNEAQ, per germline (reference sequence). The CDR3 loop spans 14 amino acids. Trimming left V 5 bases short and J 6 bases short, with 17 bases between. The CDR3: CASSPRLGAGEQYF. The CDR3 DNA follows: TGTGCCAGCAGCCCTCGTCTGGGGGCCGGCGAGCAGTACTTC.

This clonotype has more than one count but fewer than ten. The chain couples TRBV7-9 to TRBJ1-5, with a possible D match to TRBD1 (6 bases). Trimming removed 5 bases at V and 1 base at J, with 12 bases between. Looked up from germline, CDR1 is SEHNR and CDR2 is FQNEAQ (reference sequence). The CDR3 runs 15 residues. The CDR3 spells CASSHSGESNQPQHF. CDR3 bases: TGTGCCAGCAGCCATTCAGGGGAGAGCAATCAGCCCCAGCATTTT.

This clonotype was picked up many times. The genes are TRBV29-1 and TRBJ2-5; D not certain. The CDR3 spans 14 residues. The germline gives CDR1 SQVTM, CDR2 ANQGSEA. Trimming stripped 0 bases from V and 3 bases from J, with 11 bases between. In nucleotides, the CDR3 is TGCAGCGTTGAAGATTTCCGGCTGAAAGAGACCCAGTACTTC. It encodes CSVEDFRLKETQYF. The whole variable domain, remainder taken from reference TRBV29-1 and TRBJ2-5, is SAVISQKPSRDICQRGTSLTIQCQVDSQVTMMFWYRQQPGQSLTLIATANQGSEATYESGFVIDKFPISRPNLTFSTLTVSNMSPEDSSIYLCSVEDFRLKETQYFGPGTRLLVL.

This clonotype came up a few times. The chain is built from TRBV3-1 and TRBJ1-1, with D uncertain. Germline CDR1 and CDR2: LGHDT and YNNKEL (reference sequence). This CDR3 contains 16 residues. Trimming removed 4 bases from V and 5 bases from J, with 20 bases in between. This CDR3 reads CASSPTSTTKRTEAFF. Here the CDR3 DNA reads TGTGCCAGCAGCCCAACATCTACCACGAAGAGGACTGAAGCTTTCTTT.

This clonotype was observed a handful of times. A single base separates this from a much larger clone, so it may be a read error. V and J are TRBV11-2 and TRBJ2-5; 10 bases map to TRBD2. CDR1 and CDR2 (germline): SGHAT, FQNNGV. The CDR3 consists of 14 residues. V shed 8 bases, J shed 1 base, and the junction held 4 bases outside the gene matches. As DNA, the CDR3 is TGTGCCAGCGGCCTAGCGGGGGTCCAAGAGACCCAGTACTTC. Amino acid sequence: CASGLAGVQETQYF.

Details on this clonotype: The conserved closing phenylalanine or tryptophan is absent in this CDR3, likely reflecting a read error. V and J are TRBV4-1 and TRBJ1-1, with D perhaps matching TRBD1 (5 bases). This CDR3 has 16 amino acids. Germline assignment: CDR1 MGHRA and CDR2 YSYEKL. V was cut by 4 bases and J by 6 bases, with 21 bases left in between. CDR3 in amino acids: CASSPLGEQGWSEAFS. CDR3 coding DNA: TGCGCCAGCAGCCCCCTAGGGGAGCAGGGATGGTCTGAAGCTTTCTCT.

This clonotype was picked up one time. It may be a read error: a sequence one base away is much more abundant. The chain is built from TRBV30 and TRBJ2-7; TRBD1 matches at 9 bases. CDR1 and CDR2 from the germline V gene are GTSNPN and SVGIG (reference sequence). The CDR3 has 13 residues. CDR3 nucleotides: TGTGCCTGGATTGGGACAGGGCCCTACGAGCTGTACTTC. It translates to CAWIGTGPYELYF.

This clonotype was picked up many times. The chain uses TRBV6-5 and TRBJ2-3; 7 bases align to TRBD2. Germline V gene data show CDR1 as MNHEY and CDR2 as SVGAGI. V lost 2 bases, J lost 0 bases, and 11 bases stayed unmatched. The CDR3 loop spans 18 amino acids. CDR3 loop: CASSYGRIRRGSTDTQYF. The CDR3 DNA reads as TGTGCCAGCAGTTACGGGCGGATTAGGCGGGGGAGCACAGATACGCAGTATTTT.

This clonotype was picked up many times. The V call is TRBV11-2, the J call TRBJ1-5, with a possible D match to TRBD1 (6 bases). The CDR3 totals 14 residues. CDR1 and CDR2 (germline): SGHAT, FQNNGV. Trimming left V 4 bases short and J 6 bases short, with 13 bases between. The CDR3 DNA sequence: TGTGCCAGCAGCTCAGATCAGGGGTTTCAGCCCCAGCATTTT. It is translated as CASSSDQGFQPQHF. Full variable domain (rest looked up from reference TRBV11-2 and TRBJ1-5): EAGVAQSPRYKIIEKRQSVAFWCNPISGHATLYWYQQILGQGPKLLIQFQNNGVVDDSQLPKDRFSAERLKGVDSTLKIQPAKLEDSAVYLCASSSDQGFQPQHFGDGTRLSIL.

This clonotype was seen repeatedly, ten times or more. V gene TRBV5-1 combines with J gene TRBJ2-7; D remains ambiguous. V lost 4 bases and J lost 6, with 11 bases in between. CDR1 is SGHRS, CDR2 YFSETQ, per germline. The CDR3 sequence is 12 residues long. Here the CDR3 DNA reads TGCGCCAGCAGCCCAGAAGGTAGCGAGCAGTACTTC. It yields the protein CASSPEGSEQYF.

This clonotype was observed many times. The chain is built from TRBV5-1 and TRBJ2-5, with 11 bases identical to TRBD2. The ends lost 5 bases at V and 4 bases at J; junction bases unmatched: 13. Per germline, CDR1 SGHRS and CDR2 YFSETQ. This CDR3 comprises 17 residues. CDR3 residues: CASSNLASGGPGETQYF. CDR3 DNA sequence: TGCGCCAGCAGTAACTTGGCTAGCGGGGGGCCGGGAGAGACCCAGTACTTC.

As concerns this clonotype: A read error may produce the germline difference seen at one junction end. CDR3 region: CASSLGYQETQCF. The CDR3 nucleotides are TGTGCCAGCAGCTTAGGGTACCAAGAGACCCAGTGCTTC. The chain uses TRBV7-2 and TRBJ2-5; D gene ambiguous. CDR1 and CDR2 from the germline V gene are SGHTA and FQGNSA. The CDR3 consists of 13 residues. Full variable domain (remainder filled in from reference TRBV7-2 and TRBJ2-5): GAGVSQSPSNKVTEKGKDVELRCDPISGHTALYWYRQSLGQGLEFLIYFQGNSAPDKSGLPSDRFSAERTGGSVSTLTIQRTQQEDSAVYLCASSLGYQETQCFGPGTRLLVL.

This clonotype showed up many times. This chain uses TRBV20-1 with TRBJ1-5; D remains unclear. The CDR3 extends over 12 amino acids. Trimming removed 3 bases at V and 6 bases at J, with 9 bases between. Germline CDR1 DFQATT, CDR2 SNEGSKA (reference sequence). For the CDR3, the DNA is TGCAGTGCTAGCAGTCTGAGTCAGCCCCAGCATTTT. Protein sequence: CSASSLSQPQHF.

The CDR3 DNA is TGTGCCTGGAGTTTGGGGGACCACACCGGGGAGCTGTTTTTT. As protein: CAWSLGDHTGELFF. The chain is built from TRBV30 and TRBJ2-2, with D possibly being TRBD1 or TRBD2 (5 bases each). The germline V and J ends were trimmed by 2 bases and 3 bases, with 10 bases remaining between them. Germline CDR1 GTSNPN, CDR2 SVGIG (reference sequence). This CDR3 comprises 14 residues.

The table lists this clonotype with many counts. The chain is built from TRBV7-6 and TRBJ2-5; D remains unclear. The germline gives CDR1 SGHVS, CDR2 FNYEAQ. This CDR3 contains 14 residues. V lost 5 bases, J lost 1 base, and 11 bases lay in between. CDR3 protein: CASSPTLGQETQYF. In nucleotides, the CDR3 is TGTGCCAGCAGCCCGACGCTGGGCCAAGAGACCCAGTACTTC.

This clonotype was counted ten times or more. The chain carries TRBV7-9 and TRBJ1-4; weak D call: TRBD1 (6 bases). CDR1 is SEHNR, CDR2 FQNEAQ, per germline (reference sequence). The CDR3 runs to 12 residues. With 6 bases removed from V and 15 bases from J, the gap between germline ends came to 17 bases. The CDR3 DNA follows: TGTGCCAGCAGTCCACCGGGACACCCCTTGTTTTTT. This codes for CASSPPGHPLFF.

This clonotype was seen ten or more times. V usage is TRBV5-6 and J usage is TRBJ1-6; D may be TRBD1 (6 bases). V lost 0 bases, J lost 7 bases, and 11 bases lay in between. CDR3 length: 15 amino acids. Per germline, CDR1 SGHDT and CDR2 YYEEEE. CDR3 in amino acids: CASSLDQGWNSPLHF. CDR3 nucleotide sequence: TGTGCCAGCAGCTTGGATCAGGGGTGGAATTCACCCCTCCACTTT.

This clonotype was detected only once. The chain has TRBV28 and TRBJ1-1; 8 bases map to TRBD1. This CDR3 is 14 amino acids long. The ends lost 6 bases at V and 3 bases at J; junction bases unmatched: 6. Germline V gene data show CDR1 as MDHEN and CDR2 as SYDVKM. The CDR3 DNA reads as TGTGCCAGCAGATGGACAGGGATTTACACTGAAGCTTTCTTT. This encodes CASRWTGIYTEAFF.

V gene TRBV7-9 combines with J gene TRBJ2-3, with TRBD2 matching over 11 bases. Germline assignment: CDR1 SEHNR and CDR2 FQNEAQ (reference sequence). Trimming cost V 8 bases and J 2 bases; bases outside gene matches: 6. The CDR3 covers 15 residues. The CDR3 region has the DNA TGTGCCAGCTCACCGACTAGCGGGGTCACAGATACGCAGTATTTT. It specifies CASSPTSGVTDTQYF.

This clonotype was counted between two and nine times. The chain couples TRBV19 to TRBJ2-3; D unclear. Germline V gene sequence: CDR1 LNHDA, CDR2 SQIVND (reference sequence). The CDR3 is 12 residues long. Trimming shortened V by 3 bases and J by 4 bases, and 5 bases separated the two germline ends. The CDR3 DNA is TGTGCCAGTAGTATTGCAGCAGATACGCAGTATTTT. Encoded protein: CASSIAADTQYF.

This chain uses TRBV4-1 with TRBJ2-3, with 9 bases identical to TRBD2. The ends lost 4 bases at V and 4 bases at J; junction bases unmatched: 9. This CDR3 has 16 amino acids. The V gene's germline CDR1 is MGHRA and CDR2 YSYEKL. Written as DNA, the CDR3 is TGCGCCAGCAGCCTCCCGGGACTAGCTTTTTCAGATACGCAGTATTTT. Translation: CASSLPGLAFSDTQYF.

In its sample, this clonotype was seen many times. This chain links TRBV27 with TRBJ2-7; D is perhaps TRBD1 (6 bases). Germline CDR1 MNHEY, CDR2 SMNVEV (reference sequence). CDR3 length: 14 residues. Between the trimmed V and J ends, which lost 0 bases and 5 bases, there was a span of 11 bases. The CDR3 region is CASSLSPTGNEQYF. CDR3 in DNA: TGTGCCAGCAGTTTATCCCCAACAGGGAACGAGCAGTACTTC.

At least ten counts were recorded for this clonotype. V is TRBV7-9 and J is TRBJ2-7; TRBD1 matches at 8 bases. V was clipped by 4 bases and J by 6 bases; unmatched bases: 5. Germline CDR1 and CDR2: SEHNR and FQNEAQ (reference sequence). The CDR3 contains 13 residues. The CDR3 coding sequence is TGTGCCAGCAGCTCGAGGACAGGGCTCGAGCAGTACTTC. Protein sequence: CASSSRTGLEQYF.

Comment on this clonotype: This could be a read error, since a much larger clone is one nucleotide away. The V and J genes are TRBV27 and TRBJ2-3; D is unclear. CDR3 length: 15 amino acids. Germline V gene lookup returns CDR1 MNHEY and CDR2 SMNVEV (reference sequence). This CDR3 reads CTSSSHDLPLDTQYF. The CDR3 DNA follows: TGTACCAGCAGTTCACATGACCTTCCTTTGGATACGCAGTATTTT.

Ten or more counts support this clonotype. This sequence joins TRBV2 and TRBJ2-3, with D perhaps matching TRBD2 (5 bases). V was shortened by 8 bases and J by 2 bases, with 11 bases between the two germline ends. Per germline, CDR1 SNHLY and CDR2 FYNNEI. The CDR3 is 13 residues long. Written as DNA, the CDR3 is TGTGCCAGCCTACCGGGGAACACAGATACGCAGTATTTT. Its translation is CASLPGNTDTQYF.

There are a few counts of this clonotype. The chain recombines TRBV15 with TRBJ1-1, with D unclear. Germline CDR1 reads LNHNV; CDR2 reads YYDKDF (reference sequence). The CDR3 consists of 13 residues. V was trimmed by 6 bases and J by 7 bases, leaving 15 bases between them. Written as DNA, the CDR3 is TGTGCCACCAGTAATAGCCCGGGAGATGAAGCTTTCTTT. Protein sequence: CATSNSPGDEAFF.

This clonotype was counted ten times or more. The CDR3 nucleotides are TGTGCCAGCAGCCAAGATTTGCCGCACGAGCAGTACTTC. Translated: CASSQDLPHEQYF. The chain employs TRBV3-1 and TRBJ2-7; D unclear. The CDR3 is 13 amino acids. CDR1 is LGHDT and CDR2 is YNNKEL in the germline V gene (reference sequence). V dropped 0 bases and J dropped 5 bases, with 8 bases sitting between them.